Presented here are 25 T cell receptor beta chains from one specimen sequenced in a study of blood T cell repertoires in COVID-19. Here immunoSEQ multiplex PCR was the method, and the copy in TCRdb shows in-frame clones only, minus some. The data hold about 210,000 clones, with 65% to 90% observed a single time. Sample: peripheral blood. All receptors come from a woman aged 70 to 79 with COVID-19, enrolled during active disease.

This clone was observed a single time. CDR3 residues: CASSLAGTSGGLDTQYF. CDR3 DNA: TGTGCCAGCAGCTTAGCCGGGACTAGCGGGGGGTTGGATACGCAGTATTTT. This sequence joins TRBV7-3 and TRBJ2-3, with 15 positions matching TRBD2. CDR1 is SGHTA, CDR2 FQGTGA, per germline. This CDR3 is 17 amino acids long. Trimming removed 2 bases from V and 6 bases from J; junction bases left unmatched: 6.

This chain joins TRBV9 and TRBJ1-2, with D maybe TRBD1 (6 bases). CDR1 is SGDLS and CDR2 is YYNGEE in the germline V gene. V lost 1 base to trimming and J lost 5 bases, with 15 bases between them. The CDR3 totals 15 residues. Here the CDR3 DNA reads TGTGCCAGCAGCGTAAATACAGGGATGGTTTATGGCTACACCTTC. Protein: CASSVNTGMVYGYTF.

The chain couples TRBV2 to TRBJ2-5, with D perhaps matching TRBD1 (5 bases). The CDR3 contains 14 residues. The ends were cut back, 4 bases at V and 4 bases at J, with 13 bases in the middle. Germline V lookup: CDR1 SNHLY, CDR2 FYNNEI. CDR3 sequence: CASSASWGRETQYF. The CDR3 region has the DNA TGTGCCAGCAGTGCCTCGTGGGGCCGAGAGACCCAGTACTTC. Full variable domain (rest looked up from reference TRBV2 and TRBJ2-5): EPEVTQTPSHQVTQMGQEVILRCVPISNHLYFYWYRQILGQKVEFLVSFYNNEISEKSEIFDDQFSVERPDGSNFTLKIRSTKLEDSAMYFCASSASWGRETQYFGPGTRLLVL.

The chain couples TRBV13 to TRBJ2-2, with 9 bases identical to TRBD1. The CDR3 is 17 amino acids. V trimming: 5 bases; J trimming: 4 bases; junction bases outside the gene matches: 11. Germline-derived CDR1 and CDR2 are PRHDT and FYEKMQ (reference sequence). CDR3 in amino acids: CASSPHPDRGSTGELFF. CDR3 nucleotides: TGTGCCAGCAGCCCTCACCCGGACAGGGGATCCACCGGGGAGCTGTTTTTT. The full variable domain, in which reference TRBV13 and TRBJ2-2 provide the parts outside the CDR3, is AAGVIQSPRHLIKEKRETATLKCYPIPRHDTVYWYQQGPGQDPQFLISFYEKMQSDKGSIPDRFSAQQFSDYHSELNMSSLELGDSALYFCASSPHPDRGSTGELFFGEGSRLTVL.

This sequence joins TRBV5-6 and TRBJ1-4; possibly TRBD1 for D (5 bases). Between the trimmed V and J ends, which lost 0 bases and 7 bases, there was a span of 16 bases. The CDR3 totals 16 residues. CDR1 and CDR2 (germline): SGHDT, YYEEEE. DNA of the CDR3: TGTGCCAGCAGCTTGGGCCGTTATACAGGTGGTGAAAAACTGTTTTTT. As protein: CASSLGRYTGGEKLFF.

The CDR3 DNA sequence: TGTGCCAGCAGCTCCACCTACGGGGATATAACCTACGAGCAGTACTTC. Residues: CASSSTYGDITYEQYF. The chain joins TRBV7-9 to TRBJ2-7, with a tentative D call TRBD2 (5 bases). V shed 4 bases and J shed 2 bases, with 18 bases lying between them. Germline CDR1 and CDR2: SEHNR and FQNEAQ (reference sequence). This CDR3 comprises 16 residues.

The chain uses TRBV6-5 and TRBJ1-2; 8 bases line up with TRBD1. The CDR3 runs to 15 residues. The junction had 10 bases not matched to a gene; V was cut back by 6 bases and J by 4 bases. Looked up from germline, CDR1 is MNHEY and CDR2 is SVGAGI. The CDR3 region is CASSDLSQGGYGYTF. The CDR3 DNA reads TGTGCCAGCAGCGATCTTTCACAGGGGGGCTATGGCTACACCTTC.

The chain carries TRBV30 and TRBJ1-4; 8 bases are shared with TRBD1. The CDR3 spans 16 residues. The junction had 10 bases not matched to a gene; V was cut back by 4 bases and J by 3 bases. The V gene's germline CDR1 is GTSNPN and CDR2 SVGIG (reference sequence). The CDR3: CAWNNRGAIANEKLFF. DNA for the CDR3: TGTGCCTGGAATAACAGGGGGGCTATTGCTAATGAAAAACTGTTTTTT.

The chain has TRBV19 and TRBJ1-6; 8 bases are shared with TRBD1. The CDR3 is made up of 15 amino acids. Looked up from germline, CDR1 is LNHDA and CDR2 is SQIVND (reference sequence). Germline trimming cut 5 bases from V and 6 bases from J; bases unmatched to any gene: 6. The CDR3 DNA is TGTGCCAGTAGTGCCGGGACAGGATTTAATTCACCCCTCCACTTT. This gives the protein CASSAGTGFNSPLHF.

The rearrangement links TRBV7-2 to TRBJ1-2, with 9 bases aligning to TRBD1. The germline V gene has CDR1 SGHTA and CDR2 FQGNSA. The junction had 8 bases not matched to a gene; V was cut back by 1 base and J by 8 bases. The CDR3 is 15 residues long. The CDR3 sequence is CASSLVPGQGGGYTF. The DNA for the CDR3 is TGTGCCAGCAGCTTAGTACCGGGACAGGGCGGAGGCTACACCTTC.

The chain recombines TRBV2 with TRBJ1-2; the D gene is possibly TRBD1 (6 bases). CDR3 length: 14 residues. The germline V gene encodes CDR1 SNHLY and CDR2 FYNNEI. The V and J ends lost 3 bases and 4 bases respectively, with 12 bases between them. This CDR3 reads CASSDSTGPYGYTF. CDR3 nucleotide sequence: TGTGCCAGCAGTGATTCGACAGGACCCTATGGCTACACCTTC.

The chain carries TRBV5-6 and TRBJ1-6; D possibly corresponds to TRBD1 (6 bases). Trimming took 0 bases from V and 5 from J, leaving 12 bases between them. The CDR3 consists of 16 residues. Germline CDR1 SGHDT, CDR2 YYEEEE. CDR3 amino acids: CASSLAPRGDNSPLHF. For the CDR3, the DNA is TGTGCCAGCAGCTTGGCCCCCAGGGGCGATAATTCACCCCTCCACTTT.

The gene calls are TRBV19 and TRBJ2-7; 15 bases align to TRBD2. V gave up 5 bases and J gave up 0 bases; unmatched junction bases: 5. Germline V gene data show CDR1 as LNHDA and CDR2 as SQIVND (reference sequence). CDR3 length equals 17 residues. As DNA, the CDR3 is TGTGCCAGTAGTGGGGGACTAGCGGGAGGAGTCTCCTACGAGCAGTACTTC. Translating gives CASSGGLAGGVSYEQYF.

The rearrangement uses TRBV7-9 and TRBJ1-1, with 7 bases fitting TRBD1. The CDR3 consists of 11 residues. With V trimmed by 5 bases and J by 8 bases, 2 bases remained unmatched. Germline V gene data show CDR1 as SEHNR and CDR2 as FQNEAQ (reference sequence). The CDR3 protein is CASSRDSEAFF. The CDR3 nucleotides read TGTGCCAGCAGCCGGGACAGCGAAGCTTTCTTT.

The CDR3 coding sequence is TGTGCCAGCAGCGCGACAGGGAACACTGAAGCTTTCTTT. Protein sequence: CASSATGNTEAFF. The rearrangement uses TRBV6-4 and TRBJ1-1; a weak D match, TRBD1 (6 bases). V lost 6 bases and J lost 1, with 9 bases in between. The germline V gene has CDR1 MRHNA and CDR2 SNTAGT. CDR3 length: 13 residues.

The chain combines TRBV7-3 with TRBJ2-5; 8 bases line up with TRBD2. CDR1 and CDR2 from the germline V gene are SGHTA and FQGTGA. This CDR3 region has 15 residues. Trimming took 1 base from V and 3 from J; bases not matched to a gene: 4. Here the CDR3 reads CASSLNGGAEETQYF. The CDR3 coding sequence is TGTGCCAGCAGCTTAAACGGGGGGGCCGAAGAGACCCAGTACTTC.

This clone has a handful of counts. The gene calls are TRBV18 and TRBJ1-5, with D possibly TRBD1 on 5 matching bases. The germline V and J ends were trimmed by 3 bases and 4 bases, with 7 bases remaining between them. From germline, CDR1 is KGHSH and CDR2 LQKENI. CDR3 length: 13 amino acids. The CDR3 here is CASSPAGNQPQHF. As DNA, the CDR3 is TGTGCCAGCTCACCGGCAGGGAATCAGCCCCAGCATTTT.

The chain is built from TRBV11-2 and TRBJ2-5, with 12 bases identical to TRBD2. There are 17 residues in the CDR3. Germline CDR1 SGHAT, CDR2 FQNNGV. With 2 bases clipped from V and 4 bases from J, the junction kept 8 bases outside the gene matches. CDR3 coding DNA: TGTGCCAGCAGCTTACCCCGGGCTAGCGGGAGGGGAGAGACCCAGTACTTC. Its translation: CASSLPRASGRGETQYF.

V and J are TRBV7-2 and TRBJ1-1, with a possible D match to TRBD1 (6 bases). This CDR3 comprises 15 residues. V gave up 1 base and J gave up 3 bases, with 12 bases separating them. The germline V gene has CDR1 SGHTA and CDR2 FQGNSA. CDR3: CASSLVRKGDTEAFF. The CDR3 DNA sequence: TGTGCCAGCAGCTTAGTCAGAAAGGGGGACACTGAAGCTTTCTTT.

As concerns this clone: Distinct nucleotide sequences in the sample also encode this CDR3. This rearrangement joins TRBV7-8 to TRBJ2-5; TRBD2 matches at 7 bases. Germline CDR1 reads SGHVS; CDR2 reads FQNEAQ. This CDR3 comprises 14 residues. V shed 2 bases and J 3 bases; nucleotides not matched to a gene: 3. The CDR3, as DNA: TGTGCCAGCAGCTTAATCCGGGGGGAAGAGACCCAGTACTTC. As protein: CASSLIRGEETQYF.

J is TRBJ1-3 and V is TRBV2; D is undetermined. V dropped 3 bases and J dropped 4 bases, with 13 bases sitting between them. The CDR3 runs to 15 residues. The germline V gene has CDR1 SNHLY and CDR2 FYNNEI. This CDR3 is CASSESGGRGNTIYF. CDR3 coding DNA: TGTGCCAGCAGTGAGTCGGGAGGAAGAGGAAACACCATATATTTT. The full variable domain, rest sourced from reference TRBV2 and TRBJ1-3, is EPEVTQTPSHQVTQMGQEVILRCVPISNHLYFYWYRQILGQKVEFLVSFYNNEISEKSEIFDDQFSVERPDGSNFTLKIRSTKLEDSAMYFCASSESGGRGNTIYFGEGSWLTVV.

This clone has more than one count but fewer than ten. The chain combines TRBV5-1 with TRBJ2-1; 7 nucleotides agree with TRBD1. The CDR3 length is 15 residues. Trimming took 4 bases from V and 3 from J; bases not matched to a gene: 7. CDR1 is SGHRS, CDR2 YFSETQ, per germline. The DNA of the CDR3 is TGCGCCAGCAGCCTGGGGACAGATTACTACAATGAGCAGTTCTTC. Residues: CASSLGTDYYNEQFF.

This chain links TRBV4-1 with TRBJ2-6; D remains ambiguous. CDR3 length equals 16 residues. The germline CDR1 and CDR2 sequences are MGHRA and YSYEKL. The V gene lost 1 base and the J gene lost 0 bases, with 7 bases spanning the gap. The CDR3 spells CASSQVPVSGANVLTF. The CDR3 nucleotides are TGCGCCAGCAGCCAAGTTCCAGTCTCTGGGGCCAACGTCCTGACTTTC.

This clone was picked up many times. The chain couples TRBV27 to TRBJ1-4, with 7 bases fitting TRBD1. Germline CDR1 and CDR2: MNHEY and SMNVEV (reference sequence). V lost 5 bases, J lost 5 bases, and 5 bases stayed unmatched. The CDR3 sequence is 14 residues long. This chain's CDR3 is CASSRQGGNEKLFF. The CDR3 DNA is TGTGCCAGCAGTAGACAGGGCGGAAATGAAAAACTGTTTTTT.

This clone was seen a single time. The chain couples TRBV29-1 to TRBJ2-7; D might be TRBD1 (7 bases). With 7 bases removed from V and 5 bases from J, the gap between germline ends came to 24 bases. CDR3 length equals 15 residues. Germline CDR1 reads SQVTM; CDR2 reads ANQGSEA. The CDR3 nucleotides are TGCAGCGCTCGAGGAGGGGGCAGGGGGGTCCACGAGCAGTACTTC. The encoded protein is CSARGGGRGVHEQYF.